This TCR beta chain stems from a study of T cells in Graves' hyperthyroidism and ophthalmopathy. Overall study context: Peripheral blood was secured at the point of initial diagnosis, before any treatment.

Patients aged 18 to 65 with hyperthyroidism were newly diagnosed, with duration under 2 months. The TCR beta CDR3 regions underwent amplification using RNA transcripts as the source. Initially, a first-round RT-PCR of the TCR CDR3 employed the HTBI primer set. TCRdb itself ran the multiplex PCR reads through MiXCR, one entry per CDR3 protein. The sample holds around 500,000 distinct CDR3 sequences, about 15% seen once. The table lists this clonotype with many counts. The specimen sequenced was blood. The receptor was derived from a woman under 30 with Graves' hyperthyroidism.

The CDR3 DNA sequence: TGCAGTGCCGCCGGGCGGATGAACACTGAAGCTTTCTTT. Protein product: CSAAGRMNTEAFF. The chain has TRBV20-1 and TRBJ1-1; no clear D gene. The germline V gene encodes CDR1 DFQATT and CDR2 SNEGSKA (reference sequence). V was cut by 6 bases and J by 0 bases, with 11 bases left in between. The CDR3 has 13 residues.